The next 15 T cell receptor beta chains were all read from a single sample in a study of shared T cell receptors in the human thymus. Repertoires were generated with immunoSEQ multiplex PCR, while TCRdb's copy carries only in-frame clones and drops some. The data contain hundreds of thousands of clones, around 82% of them seen just once; the ten biggest clones take up approximately 0.013%. This same sample was also part of a study on human thymus T cells.

Sequencing was performed on thymocytes. The origin of the receptors is a boy under three years old with a congenital heart defect.

The gene calls are TRBV9 and TRBJ2-2; perhaps TRBD1 as D (5 bases). Germline V lookup: CDR1 SGDLS, CDR2 YYNGEE. This CDR3 spans 16 amino acids. Between the trimmed V and J ends, which lost 2 bases and 3 bases, there was a span of 14 bases. The CDR3 DNA follows: TGTGCCAGCAGCGTCTTCAGGGCGCCGGACACCGGGGAGCTGTTTTTT. It is translated as CASSVFRAPDTGELFF. The variable domain in full, with the rest retrieved from reference TRBV9 and TRBJ2-2, is DSGVTQTPKHLITATGQRVTLRCSPRSGDLSVYWYQQSLDQGLQFLIQYYNGEERAKGNILERFSAQQFPDLHSELNLSSLELGDSALYFCASSVFRAPDTGELFFGEGSRLTVL.

This clone has only a few counts. The chain employs TRBV30 and TRBJ2-3, with 9 bases lining up with TRBD2. V was clipped by 0 bases and J by 3 bases; unmatched bases: 4. The CDR3 is made up of 15 amino acids. Germline V gene data show CDR1 as GTSNPN and CDR2 as SVGIG (reference sequence). CDR3 sequence reads: CAWSVKLAGTDTQYF. CDR3 coding DNA: TGTGCCTGGAGTGTAAAGCTAGCGGGAACAGATACGCAGTATTTT. Filled out from reference TRBV30 and TRBJ2-3, the complete variable domain reads SQTIHQWPATLVQPVGSPLSLECTVEGTSNPNLYWYRQAAGRGLQLLFYSVGIGQISSEVPQNLSASRPQDRQFILSSKKLLLSDSGFYLCAWSVKLAGTDTQYFGPGTRLTVL.

The chain joins TRBV4-3 to TRBJ2-1; D is ambiguous. Germline values: CDR1 LGHNA, CDR2 YSLEER. V shed 0 bases and J shed 3 bases, with 6 bases lying between them. The CDR3 length is 14 residues. CDR3 DNA sequence: TGCGCCAGCAGCCAAGAGTCCAACTACAATGAGCAGTTCTTC. It is translated as CASSQESNYNEQFF.

The chain employs TRBV30 and TRBJ2-1; tentatively, D is TRBD1 (5 bases). This CDR3 spans 13 amino acids. Germline V gene sequence: CDR1 GTSNPN, CDR2 SVGIG (reference sequence). The V end was cut by 1 base, the J end by 6 bases, with 10 bases between. In DNA form, the CDR3 reads TGTGCCTGGAGTGCGCCAGGGTGCAATGAGCAGTTCTTC. Its translation is CAWSAPGCNEQFF.

The chain links TRBV10-2 to TRBJ1-5, with D possibly being TRBD1 (6 bases). The germline V gene encodes CDR1 WSHSY and CDR2 SAAADI. V lost 2 bases and J lost 2, with 7 bases in between. The CDR3 is made up of 14 amino acids. The CDR3 DNA sequence: TGCGCCAGCAGTGAGAGACAGGGCAATCAGCCCCAGCATTTT. Translation: CASSERQGNQPQHF.

This chain connects TRBV7-2 to TRBJ2-1; 8 positions match TRBD2. CDR1 and CDR2 (germline): SGHTA, FQGNSA. There are 15 residues in the CDR3. Losses at the gene ends were 5 bases for V and 6 bases for J; bases not matched to a gene: 9. The CDR3, as DNA: TGTGCCAGCAGCGATAACCTAAGCGGGAGCAATGAGCAGTTCTTC. It codes for CASSDNLSGSNEQFF.

The chain couples TRBV6-1 to TRBJ2-7, with 9 bases aligning to TRBD1. Unmatched junction bases numbered 1, after V lost 0 bases and J lost 1 base. CDR3 length equals 15 residues. Germline values: CDR1 MNHNS, CDR2 SASEGT. The CDR3 DNA follows: TGTGCCAGCAGTGAAGCGGGGACAGGGTCCTACGAGCAGTACTTC. Translated, it gives CASSEAGTGSYEQYF.

The V call is TRBV7-9, the J call TRBJ2-5; 7 bases fit TRBD1. The V gene end was trimmed by 4 bases and the J gene end by 2 bases; junction bases not matched to a gene: 1. The CDR3 length is 13 residues. CDR1 SEHNR and CDR2 FQNEAQ come from the germline V gene (reference sequence). The CDR3 protein is CASSSDRQETQYF. Here the CDR3 DNA reads TGTGCCAGCAGCTCGGACAGGCAAGAGACCCAGTACTTC.

The chain couples TRBV7-9 to TRBJ1-1; 7 bases match TRBD1. The germline V gene encodes CDR1 SEHNR and CDR2 FQNEAQ (reference sequence). V shed 5 bases and J 8 bases; nucleotides not matched to a gene: 5. The CDR3 has 12 amino acids. Here the CDR3 DNA reads TGTGCCAGCAGCGCCAGAGGGGGCGAAGCTTTCTTT. It encodes CASSARGGEAFF.

The chain carries TRBV5-4 and TRBJ2-7; 11 bases agree with TRBD2. From germline, CDR1 is SGHNT and CDR2 YYREEE (reference sequence). The CDR3 totals 14 residues. Trimming at V came to 4 bases and at J to 5 bases, leaving 5 bases not matched to a gene. CDR3 sequence: CASSQPTSGNEQYF. In nucleotides, the CDR3 is TGTGCCAGCAGCCAGCCGACTAGCGGGAACGAGCAGTACTTC.

The rearrangement uses TRBV11-3 and TRBJ2-7, with 7 bases matching TRBD2. V shed 4 bases and J 6 bases; nucleotides not matched to a gene: 9. Germline loops: CDR1 SGHNT, CDR2 YENEEA. The length of the CDR3 is 14 residues. The DNA for the CDR3 is TGTGCCAGCAGCTACTGGCGGGAGAAAAGCGAGCAGTACTTC. This encodes CASSYWREKSEQYF. Supplemented by reference TRBV11-3 and TRBJ2-7, the full variable domain reads EAGVVQSPRYKIIEKKQPVAFWCNPISGHNTLYWYLQNLGQGPELLIRYENEEAVDDSQLPKDRFSAERLKGVDSTLKIQPAELGDSAVYLCASSYWREKSEQYFGPGTRLTVT.

The chain couples TRBV7-9 to TRBJ1-2, with 8 positions matching TRBD1. Germline loops: CDR1 SEHNR, CDR2 FQNEAQ (reference sequence). The CDR3 contains 14 residues. Trimming took 3 bases from V and 7 from J; bases not matched to a gene: 7. CDR3 bases: TGTGCCAGCAGCTTGAGGGACAGGAAGGGTGGCTACACCTTC. Translated, it gives CASSLRDRKGGYTF.

The V call is TRBV18, the J call TRBJ1-1, with D possibly matching TRBD1 (5 bases). The length of the CDR3 is 16 residues. CDR1 and CDR2 (germline): KGHSH, LQKENI. The V and J ends lost 0 bases and 5 bases respectively, with 16 bases between them. CDR3 nucleotides: TGTGCCAGCTCACCACCGCCGGCGGGTGGGGGGACTGAAGCTTTCTTT. Its protein is CASSPPPAGGGTEAFF.

The CDR3 is CASSESPYSYEQYF. The CDR3 nucleotides read TGTGCCAGCAGTGAAAGCCCCTACTCCTACGAGCAGTACTTC. The J gene is TRBJ2-7, the V gene TRBV2, with unresolved D. V was clipped by 2 bases and J by 0 bases, with 8 bases between them. This CDR3 has 14 amino acids. Germline-derived CDR1 and CDR2 are SNHLY and FYNNEI.

This chain connects TRBV7-3 to TRBJ2-5; a possible D gene is TRBD2 (6 bases). V shed 2 bases and J shed 5 bases, with 15 bases lying between them. Germline CDR1 reads SGHTA; CDR2 reads FQGTGA. CDR3 size: 15 residues. The CDR3: CASSLDGGAGETQYF. CDR3 bases: TGTGCCAGCAGCTTAGATGGCGGGGCGGGGGAGACCCAGTACTTC.